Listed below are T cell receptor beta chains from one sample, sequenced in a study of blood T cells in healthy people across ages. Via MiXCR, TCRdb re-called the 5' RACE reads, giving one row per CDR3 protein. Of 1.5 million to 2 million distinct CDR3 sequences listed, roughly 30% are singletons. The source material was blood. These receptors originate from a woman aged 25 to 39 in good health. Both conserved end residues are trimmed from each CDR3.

ASSLVFSDTQY,11,TRBV7-2,TRBJ2-3
ASSYGRDREMGEQF,14,TRBV6-2/TRBV6-3,TRBJ2-1
ASTSQRGSNEQY,12,TRBV6-1,TRBJ2-5
ASFPGTAFYEQY,12,TRBV28,TRBJ2-7
ASSPTGQPNTEAF,13,TRBV19,TRBJ1-1
ASGFTATLGYT,11,TRBV12-5,TRBJ1-2
ASSEGYEQF,9,TRBV27,TRBJ2-1
ASSLTAGDYNEQF,13,TRBV5-5,TRBJ2-1
ASSLGKGSGRASYEQY,16,TRBV7-2,TRBJ2-7
ASSPPTRETQY,11,TRBV18,TRBJ2-5
ASSQGKFVGTDTQY,14,TRBV3-1,TRBJ2-3
ASSLTLGMLAGEQF,14,TRBV7-2,TRBJ2-1
ASSPGGLAGGQETQY,15,TRBV6-2/TRBV6-3,TRBJ2-5
ASSRAGQSTDTQY,13,TRBV7-2,TRBJ2-3
SARPRLKGVMGKLF,14,TRBV20-1,TRBJ1-4
ASSLLPGGYQPQH,13,TRBV5-1,TRBJ1-5
SVNGPIRGRTEAF,13,TRBV20-1,TRBJ1-1
ASISGRAPHYEQY,13,TRBV27,TRBJ2-7
SARDLAGGTYNEQF,14,TRBV20-1,TRBJ2-1
ASSPGLAGPSSGANVLT,17,TRBV2,TRBJ2-6
ASMRSGYEQF,10,TRBV6-5,TRBJ2-1
ASSSGLGGLWGDTQY,15,TRBV7-9,TRBJ2-3
ASSRHGSGREQY,12,TRBV7-2,TRBJ2-3
ATGDRGNPETQY,12,TRBV24-1,TRBJ2-5
TSTAGQSGTDTEY,13,TRBV12-3/TRBV12-4,TRBJ2-3
ASSYLQGNTEAF,12,TRBV6-5,TRBJ1-1
ASGALNTEAF,10,TRBV27,TRBJ1-1
ASSSIRQGEF,10,TRBV7-2,TRBJ2-1
SAKGNYGCT,9,TRBV20-1,TRBJ1-2
ASSLGAEQGATNTEAF,16,TRBV5-1,TRBJ1-1
SARDQGVNEQF,11,TRBV20-1,TRBJ2-1
ASSLLAGGHSYEQY,14,TRBV7-2,TRBJ2-7
ASSSTRNSPLH,11,TRBV6-1,TRBJ1-6
ARSLRPTGEQY,11,TRBV12-3/TRBV12-4,TRBJ2-7
SASIPGQLYEQY,12,TRBV20-1,TRBJ2-7
SVGGVGETQY,10,TRBV29-1,TRBJ2-5
ASSAGFSPSTDTQY,14,TRBV7-3,TRBJ2-3
ASSLEVRVRLHTGELF,16,TRBV7-4,TRBJ2-2
ASCYESIEQF,10,TRBV2,TRBJ2-1
ASRGSSSYEQY,11,TRBV6-1,TRBJ2-7
ASRRGREGYT,10,TRBV6-5,TRBJ1-2
ASSPMRPQEETQY,13,TRBV5-1,TRBJ2-5
ASSLEPDTEAF,11,TRBV7-7,TRBJ1-1
ASSVGGLAGAQESQY,15,TRBV9,TRBJ2-5
ATSRDSKSPPLH,12,TRBV15,TRBJ1-6
ARPGQVNNQPQH,12,TRBV10-1,TRBJ1-5
ASSLDPLASIRNEQY,15,TRBV7-6,TRBJ2-7
SARDGGDRDKRGYT,14,TRBV20-1,TRBJ1-2
ASSLALGSGRTGANVLT,17,TRBV7-8,TRBJ2-6
ASSREPGQQQY,11,TRBV4-1,TRBJ2-5
ASSGGVRGSYNEQF,14,TRBV12-3/TRBV12-4,TRBJ2-1